The 9 T cell receptor beta chains presented below share a single source sample, sequenced in a study of graft-versus-host responses after intestinal transplantation. The repertoire was sequenced with immunoSEQ multiplex PCR; TCRdb's copy has only in-frame clones and lacks some. Among more than 9,000 clones, over 90% were seen once, and the ten largest hold roughly 22%. Sequenced material: PBMCs, taken less than 110 days after intestinal transplant. These receptors were obtained from a human patient who received an intestinal transplant, so some T cells may come from the graft donor.

This rearrangement joins TRBV11-2 to TRBJ2-5; D perhaps matches TRBD1 (5 bases). The CDR3 covers 16 residues. The ends were cut back, 2 bases at V and 2 bases at J, with 15 bases in the middle. Germline loops: CDR1 SGHAT, CDR2 FQNNGV. CDR3 sequence reads: CASSLRVQGGQETQYF. DNA for the CDR3: TGTGCCAGCAGCTTACGGGTTCAGGGTGGTCAAGAGACCCAGTACTTC.

V is TRBV7-8 and J is TRBJ2-7; D possibly corresponds to TRBD2 (6 bases). V lost 4 bases to trimming and J lost 3 bases, with 16 bases between them. The CDR3 length is 15 residues. Germline V lookup: CDR1 SGHVS, CDR2 FQNEAQ. Here the CDR3 DNA reads TGTGCCAGCAGCTCGAATAGCGGATCATTCTACGAGCAGTACTTC. As protein: CASSSNSGSFYEQYF.

The chain uses TRBV4-2 and TRBJ2-3; 13 bases agree with TRBD2. The CDR3 length is 18 residues. Germline V gene data show CDR1 as LGHNA and CDR2 as YNFKEQ. The junction had 6 bases not matched to a gene; V was cut back by 1 base and J by 2 bases. The CDR3 here is CASSQGPGLAGPTDTQYF. CDR3 bases: TGTGCCAGCAGCCAAGGGCCGGGACTAGCGGGACCCACAGATACGCAGTATTTT.

The chain is built from TRBV28 and TRBJ2-3; no firm D call. There are 14 residues in the CDR3. CDR1 and CDR2 from the germline V gene are MDHEN and SYDVKM. The germline V and J ends were trimmed by 2 bases and 2 bases, with 8 bases remaining between them. CDR3 nucleotides: TGTGCCAGCAGTTTAGTAGTAAACACAGATACGCAGTATTTT. Protein product: CASSLVVNTDTQYF.

The V and J genes are TRBV5-1 and TRBJ2-5; 11 bases match TRBD2. The CDR3 is 16 amino acids. Germline V CDR1 and CDR2: SGHRS, YFSETQ. With V trimmed by 0 bases and J by 4 bases, 5 bases remained unmatched. The CDR3 loop is CASSLVAGGPSETQYF. As DNA, the CDR3 is TGCGCCAGCAGCTTGGTAGCGGGAGGGCCGTCAGAGACCCAGTACTTC.

The chain combines TRBV7-9 with TRBJ1-3; no firm D call. Germline V CDR1 and CDR2: SEHNR, FQNEAQ (reference sequence). Trimming pared 2 bases from V and 5 bases from J, leaving 22 bases between. This CDR3 comprises 18 residues. The CDR3 DNA sequence: TGTGCCAGCAGCTTATCGATCGACCTTCAGGATTTCCGAAACACCATATATTTT. Translating gives CASSLSIDLQDFRNTIYF.

The V call is TRBV11-3, the J call TRBJ1-1, with 7 bases fitting TRBD1. This CDR3 has 13 residues. The germline gives CDR1 SGHNT, CDR2 YENEEA. Losses at the gene ends were 9 bases for V and 6 bases for J; bases not matched to a gene: 10. The CDR3 reads CASEGAHRAEAFF. The CDR3 nucleotides read TGTGCCAGTGAGGGGGCCCATAGAGCTGAAGCTTTCTTT.

This chain uses TRBV19 with TRBJ2-1; 7 bases map to TRBD2. The CDR3 extends over 13 amino acids. Germline CDR1 and CDR2: LNHDA and SQIVND (reference sequence). V lost 0 bases, J lost 10 bases, and 3 bases stayed unmatched. DNA of the CDR3: TGTGCCAGTAGTATAGATCGCGGGGGAGAGCAGTTCTTC. As protein: CASSIDRGGEQFF. The complete variable domain, with remaining parts taken from reference TRBV19 and TRBJ2-1, reads DGGITQSPKYLFRKEGQNVTLSCEQNLNHDAMYWYRQDPGQGLRLIYYSQIVNDFQKGDIAEGYSVSREKKESFPLTVTSAQKNPTAFYLCASSIDRGGEQFFGPGTRLTVL.

The chain joins TRBV19 to TRBJ2-2; 8 nucleotides line up with TRBD1. The germline V gene has CDR1 LNHDA and CDR2 SQIVND (reference sequence). This CDR3 contains 15 residues. Trimming took 9 bases from V and 6 from J; bases not matched to a gene: 12. Here the CDR3 reads CASLSPQGAPGELFF. The CDR3 nucleotides read TGTGCCAGCCTAAGCCCCCAGGGGGCCCCCGGGGAGCTGTTTTTT.